The 27 T cell receptor beta chains in this list originate from one sample, sequenced in a study of memory CD4+ T cells and cytomegalovirus serostatus. Assay: immunoSEQ multiplex PCR; the TCRdb copy retains only in-frame clones and omits some. The sample records approximately 60,000 clones, roughly three quarters being singletons. Single viable CD3+CD4+CD8-CD45RO+ cells were sorted as the memory CD4+ T cells. The sequencing sample was made of memory CD4+ T cells from blood. Every receptor here comes from an adult in good health and CMV-seronegative.

This sequence joins TRBV14 and TRBJ1-6; D gene unclear. This CDR3 has 14 residues. The germline V and J ends were trimmed by 1 base and 7 bases, with 8 bases remaining between them. CDR1 and CDR2 (germline): SGHDN, FVKESK. This CDR3 reads CASSQVRGNSPLHF. The CDR3 DNA reads TGTGCCAGCAGCCAAGTCAGAGGAAATTCACCCCTCCACTTT.

The table lists this clone with a count of one. The chain carries TRBV5-1 and TRBJ2-7, with a tentative D call TRBD1 (6 bases). The germline CDR1 and CDR2 sequences are SGHRS and YFSETQ. This CDR3 has 15 amino acids. V was pared by 0 bases and J by 3 bases, with 13 bases between. In DNA, the CDR3 is TGCGCCAGCAGCTTGGGGGGCTCAGGGGTCTACGAGCAGTACTTC. This encodes CASSLGGSGVYEQYF.

As to this clone: This same CDR3 is encoded by further DNA sequences in the sample. The V call is TRBV7-9, the J call TRBJ1-5; D ambiguous. This CDR3 comprises 17 residues. V was shortened by 2 bases and J by 0 bases, with 14 bases between the two germline ends. Germline V CDR1 and CDR2: SEHNR, FQNEAQ (reference sequence). As DNA, the CDR3 is TGTGCCAGCAGCTTATCCGGCTGGCGGGATAGCAATCAGCCCCAGCATTTT. This sequence encodes CASSLSGWRDSNQPQHF.

To note about this clone: Other DNA sequences within the sample encode an identical CDR3. V and J are TRBV28 and TRBJ2-3, with 7 bases identical to TRBD2. Germline trimming cut 6 bases from V and 1 base from J; bases unmatched to any gene: 7. The CDR3 is 15 residues long. Germline V gene sequence: CDR1 MDHEN, CDR2 SYDVKM. The CDR3 loop reads CASSPGGAGTDTQYF. The CDR3 nucleotides read TGTGCCAGCAGCCCGGGGGGAGCGGGCACAGATACGCAGTATTTT.

CDR3 coding DNA: TGTGCCAGCAGTTTTCAGGGGAGCCTGGCTGAAGCTTTCTTT. Translating gives CASSFQGSLAEAFF. The V and J genes are TRBV28 and TRBJ1-1; the D gene is possibly TRBD1 (6 bases). The CDR3 has 14 amino acids. Germline values: CDR1 MDHEN, CDR2 SYDVKM. With 3 bases removed from V and 6 bases from J, the gap between germline ends came to 14 bases.

This chain uses TRBV10-3 with TRBJ2-1; possibly TRBD1 or TRBD2 for D (5 bases each). This CDR3 spans 15 amino acids. CDR1 ENHRY and CDR2 SYGVKD come from the germline V gene. V was pared by 2 bases and J by 5 bases, with 13 bases between. The CDR3 bases are TGTGCCATCAGTGAGGAGAGGAAGGGACACAATGAGCAGTTCTTC. Translating it yields CAISEERKGHNEQFF.

CDR3 bases: TGTGCCTGGAGTGTACTAGGGGCAGGCACTGAAGCTTTCTTT. It codes for CAWSVLGAGTEAFF. J is TRBJ1-1 and V is TRBV30; tentatively, D is TRBD1 (5 bases). The germline CDR1 and CDR2 sequences are GTSNPN and SVGIG (reference sequence). The CDR3 consists of 14 residues. V lost 0 bases to trimming and J lost 4 bases, with 12 bases between them.

The CDR3 here is CASSLRTATNEKLFF. The CDR3 bases are TGCGCCAGCAGCTTAAGGACAGCAACTAATGAAAAACTGTTTTTT. The chain is built from TRBV5-1 and TRBJ1-4; maybe TRBD1 (6 bases). V lost 2 bases and J 0 bases, leaving 8 bases between the germline ends. Germline V gene sequence: CDR1 SGHRS, CDR2 YFSETQ. CDR3 length: 15 amino acids. Full variable domain (missing parts from reference TRBV5-1 and TRBJ1-4): KAGVTQTPRYLIKTRGQQVTLSCSPISGHRSVSWYQQTPGQGLQFLFEYFSETQRNKGNFPGRFSGRQFSNSRSEMNVSTLELGDSALYLCASSLRTATNEKLFFGSGTQLSVL.

This clone was seen just once. Here the CDR3 DNA reads TGTGCCAGCAGTGATTCGGATTCACCCCTCCACTTT. Encoded protein: CASSDSDSPLHF. This chain joins TRBV2 and TRBJ1-6; D unclear. CDR1 is SNHLY and CDR2 is FYNNEI in the germline V gene. The CDR3 is 12 residues long. Trimming pared 3 bases from V and 8 bases from J, leaving 5 bases between.

V is TRBV15 and J is TRBJ2-6, with a possible D match to TRBD1 (5 bases). The germline gives CDR1 LNHNV, CDR2 YYDKDF (reference sequence). V lost 1 base and J lost 0, with 7 bases in between. This CDR3 has 16 amino acids. CDR3 nucleotide sequence: TGTGCCACCAGCAGAGGACAGATCTCTGGGGCCAACGTCCTGACTTTC. Amino acids: CATSRGQISGANVLTF.

The chain employs TRBV6-4 and TRBJ2-1; weak D call: TRBD1 (5 bases). The CDR3 extends over 12 amino acids. V lost 5 bases and J 7 bases, leaving 9 bases between the germline ends. Germline V gene data show CDR1 as MRHNA and CDR2 as SNTAGT. The CDR3 is CASSPQGNEQFF. CDR3 sequence (DNA): TGTGCCAGCAGTCCTCAGGGTAATGAGCAGTTCTTC.

The gene calls are TRBV6-6 and TRBJ1-4, with TRBD1 matching over 7 bases. V was clipped by 5 bases and J by 10 bases; unmatched bases: 13. The CDR3 consists of 15 residues. Germline assignment: CDR1 MNHNY and CDR2 SVGAGI (reference sequence). The CDR3 loop is CASSRDSPMQGKLFF. As DNA, the CDR3 is TGTGCCAGCAGTAGGGACAGTCCTATGCAGGGAAAACTGTTTTTT.

This chain uses TRBV28 with TRBJ1-6; 8 bases agree with TRBD1. The CDR3 contains 14 residues. Germline V gives CDR1 MDHEN, CDR2 SYDVKM. Trimming at V came to 6 bases and at J to 10 bases, leaving 8 bases not matched to a gene. CDR3 coding DNA: TGTGCCAGCAGATCCGGGACAGGATGGTCACCCCTCCACTTT. Its translation is CASRSGTGWSPLHF.

This clone came up once. The chain joins TRBV5-1 to TRBJ2-3; the D call may be TRBD1 or TRBD2 (5 bases each). V shed 3 bases and J shed 2 bases, with 16 bases lying between them. The CDR3 loop spans 16 amino acids. Germline V gene data show CDR1 as SGHRS and CDR2 as YFSETQ. In nucleotides, the CDR3 is TGCGCCAGCAGCTCGCAGGGTTGGGGGACCACAGATACGCAGTATTTT. Amino acids: CASSSQGWGTTDTQYF.

The chain combines TRBV7-9 with TRBJ1-3; D is ambiguous. The CDR3 covers 11 residues. The germline V gene has CDR1 SEHNR and CDR2 FQNEAQ (reference sequence). The V end was cut by 2 bases, the J end by 7 bases, with 3 bases between. The CDR3 DNA reads TGTGCCAGCAGCTTATACAACACCATATATTTT. Translating it yields CASSLYNTIYF.

The genes are TRBV9 and TRBJ2-2; 10 nucleotides match TRBD2. The ends lost 0 bases at V and 7 bases at J; junction bases unmatched: 9. This CDR3 has 17 residues. Germline lookup yields CDR1 SGDLS and CDR2 YYNGEE. In nucleotides, the CDR3 is TGTGCCAGCAGCGTAGCTAGTCTAGCGGGAGCGATCGGGGAGCTGTTTTTT. This sequence encodes CASSVASLAGAIGELFF.

This clone was counted once. The chain recombines TRBV11-3 with TRBJ2-3, with 10 positions matching TRBD2. The ends lost 3 bases at V and 5 bases at J; junction bases unmatched: 8. From germline, CDR1 is SGHNT and CDR2 YENEEA. The CDR3 is made up of 16 amino acids. The CDR3 here is CASSLPGLAVRDTQYF. Here the CDR3 DNA reads TGTGCCAGCAGCTTGCCCGGACTAGCGGTGAGAGATACGCAGTATTTT.

The CDR3 DNA is TGTGCCAGCAGGCGGGGGGCAGCTGGAAACACCATATATTTT. This gives the protein CASRRGAAGNTIYF. This sequence joins TRBV6-5 and TRBJ1-3, with D possibly being TRBD1 (6 bases). CDR1 is MNHEY, CDR2 SVGAGI, per germline. V was shortened by 6 bases and J by 2 bases, with 11 bases between the two germline ends. The CDR3 totals 14 residues.

The rearrangement links TRBV19 to TRBJ1-1; D possibly corresponds to TRBD1 (5 bases). The CDR3 loop spans 15 amino acids. Trimming left V 4 bases short and J 4 bases short, with 16 bases between. CDR1 is LNHDA and CDR2 is SQIVND in the germline V gene (reference sequence). The DNA for the CDR3 is TGTGCCAGTAGTAGAGTTGTGGGACCGGGCACTGAAGCTTTCTTT. Protein product: CASSRVVGPGTEAFF.

The chain uses TRBV28 and TRBJ1-4, with unresolved D. Per the germline V gene, CDR1 is MDHEN and CDR2 is SYDVKM. Deletions cut 6 bases from V and 3 bases from J, with 8 bases between. The CDR3 runs 13 residues. CDR3 DNA: TGTGCCAGCAGGAACCTGGCTAATGAAAAACTGTTTTTT. Its protein is CASRNLANEKLFF.

This chain connects TRBV5-1 to TRBJ2-4; D might be TRBD2 (5 bases). The V end lost 6 bases, the J end lost 7 bases, and 14 bases lay between the germline ends. This CDR3 is 13 amino acids long. Germline loops: CDR1 SGHRS, CDR2 YFSETQ. Here the CDR3 DNA reads TGCGCCAGCATGGCCAGCGGAGTGAACATTCAGTACTTC. As protein: CASMASGVNIQYF.

The chain links TRBV6-5 to TRBJ2-7, with D tentatively TRBD1 (6 bases). This CDR3 spans 13 amino acids. V lost 6 bases and J lost 6, with 15 bases in between. CDR1 is MNHEY, CDR2 SVGAGI, per germline. The CDR3 DNA reads as TGTGCCAGCAGCTGGACAGCGTCGGGCGAGCAGTACTTC. It is translated as CASSWTASGEQYF.

The gene calls are TRBV5-1 and TRBJ2-5, with a possible D match to TRBD2 (5 bases). The CDR3 extends over 13 amino acids. Germline V gives CDR1 SGHRS, CDR2 YFSETQ. Trimming took off 6 bases at V and 3 bases at J, with 12 bases between the two ends. The CDR3 sequence is CASMGDPKETQYF. In DNA form, the CDR3 reads TGCGCCAGCATGGGAGACCCGAAAGAGACCCAGTACTTC.

V and J are TRBV4-1 and TRBJ1-3; D is possibly TRBD1 (6 bases). V dropped 0 bases and J dropped 3 bases, with 15 bases sitting between them. Germline V lookup: CDR1 MGHRA, CDR2 YSYEKL. The CDR3 contains 17 residues. CDR3 amino acids: CASSQDQSRGGGNTIYF. As DNA, the CDR3 is TGCGCCAGCAGCCAAGATCAGAGCAGGGGTGGTGGAAACACCATATATTTT.

The chain joins TRBV4-2 to TRBJ1-2; tentatively, D is TRBD1 (5 bases). Trimming took off 6 bases at V and 0 bases at J, with 17 bases between the two ends. CDR3 length: 16 residues. The germline V gene has CDR1 LGHNA and CDR2 YNFKEQ. The CDR3 protein is CASRQSGTQANYGYTF. The CDR3 bases are TGTGCCAGCAGACAATCGGGGACCCAAGCTAACTATGGCTACACCTTC.

V and J are TRBV18 and TRBJ1-1; D is unclear. The CDR3 covers 13 residues. Germline CDR1 reads KGHSH; CDR2 reads LQKENI. V dropped 3 bases and J dropped 2 bases, with 7 bases sitting between them. In DNA form, the CDR3 reads TGTGCCAGCTCACCCGGTGGAAACACTGAAGCTTTCTTT. Protein product: CASSPGGNTEAFF.

About this clone itself: The CDR3 ends on some other residue instead of the conserved phenylalanine or tryptophan, so this is likely a read error. The DNA is omitted, as the CDR3 cannot be located on it reliably, and the CDR3 follows TCRdb's listing. The genes are TRBV6-1 and TRBJ2-7; no check of the table's D call, TRBD2, against the DNA was made. The CDR3 numbers 13 amino acids, ends counted. Germline CDR1 is MNHNS and CDR2 is SASEGT. The chain's CDR3 is CASSEGRLALYLS.